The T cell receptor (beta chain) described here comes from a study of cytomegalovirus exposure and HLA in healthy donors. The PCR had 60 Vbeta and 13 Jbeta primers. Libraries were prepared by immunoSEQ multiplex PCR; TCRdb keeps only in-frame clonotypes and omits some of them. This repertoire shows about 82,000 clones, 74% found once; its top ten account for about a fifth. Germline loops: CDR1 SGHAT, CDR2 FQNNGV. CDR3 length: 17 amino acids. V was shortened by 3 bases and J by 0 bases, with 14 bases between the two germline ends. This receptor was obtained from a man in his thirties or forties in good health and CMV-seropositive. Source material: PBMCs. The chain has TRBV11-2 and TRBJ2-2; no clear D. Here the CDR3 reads CASSFATLTPNTGELFF. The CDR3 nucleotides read TGTGCCAGCAGCTTTGCCACGTTAACACCGAACACCGGGGAGCTGTTTTTT.